Shown below are 18 T cell receptor beta chains from a single sample sequenced in a study of T cells in Graves' hyperthyroidism and ophthalmopathy. TCR beta CDR3 regions were amplified from RNA. The HTBI primer set served for first-round RT-PCR of the TCR CDR3. TCRdb called the multiplex PCR reads again in MiXCR, with one record for every CDR3 protein. The data show around 500,000 distinct CDR3 sequences, less than 25% seen once. Sequencing used blood. The origin of the receptors is a woman in her sixties or seventies with Graves' ophthalmopathy.

V usage is TRBV20-1 and J usage is TRBJ2-1; D gene ambiguous. This CDR3 is 10 amino acids long. V lost 5 bases and J 9 bases, leaving 8 bases between the germline ends. Germline V gives CDR1 DFQATT, CDR2 SNEGSKA (reference sequence). The CDR3 coding sequence is TGCAGTGCTTCAATCGGTGAGCAGTTCTTC. It is translated as CSASIGEQFF.

The chain recombines TRBV27 with TRBJ2-5; perhaps TRBD1 as D (5 bases). Germline-derived CDR1 and CDR2 are MNHEY and SMNVEV (reference sequence). Trimming pared 6 bases from V and 9 bases from J, leaving 11 bases between. CDR3 length: 11 residues. CDR3 coding DNA: TGTGCCAGCAGGGGCAGGGTGGCCCAGTACTTC. Its translation: CASRGRVAQYF.

This clonotype has a count of ten or more. The rearrangement uses TRBV6-1 and TRBJ2-7, with D possibly called TRBD1 or TRBD2 (5 bases each). V was cut by 0 bases and J by 6 bases, with 12 bases left in between. The CDR3 has 14 residues. Germline V gene sequence: CDR1 MNHNS, CDR2 SASEGT. CDR3 DNA sequence: TGTGCCAGCAGTGAAGCGGGGGAGTTGGGCGAGCAGTACTTC. Its protein is CASSEAGELGEQYF.

This clonotype was seen a single time. The chain joins TRBV5-1 to TRBJ2-1, with TRBD2 as a possible D gene (5 bases). Trimming took 0 bases from V and 11 from J, leaving 15 bases between them. Germline values: CDR1 SGHRS, CDR2 YFSETQ. This CDR3 region has 14 residues. This CDR3 is CASSLGRGVLQQFF. The CDR3 nucleotides are TGCGCCAGCAGCTTGGGCCGGGGAGTACTCCAGCAGTTCTTC.

There are a few counts of this clonotype. The CDR3 sequence: CSARVRGQTSTDTQYF. CDR3 in DNA: TGCAGTGCTAGGGTCAGGGGACAGACTAGCACAGATACGCAGTATTTT. The genes are TRBV20-1 and TRBJ2-3; 7 bases match TRBD1. With 3 bases clipped from V and 0 bases from J, the junction kept 9 bases outside the gene matches. This CDR3 contains 16 residues. Germline V lookup: CDR1 DFQATT, CDR2 SNEGSKA (reference sequence).

The table lists this clonotype with many counts. The chain is built from TRBV28 and TRBJ1-1, with D possibly being TRBD1 (5 bases). Germline V gene data show CDR1 as MDHEN and CDR2 as SYDVKM. With 5 bases removed from V and 1 base from J, the gap between germline ends came to 14 bases. This CDR3 spans 15 amino acids. The CDR3 protein is CASSPGGGRNTEAFF. CDR3 DNA: TGTGCCAGCAGTCCCGGGGGAGGGCGGAACACTGAAGCTTTCTTT. Complete variable domain (other parts from reference TRBV28 and TRBJ1-1): DVKVTQSSRYLVKRTGEKVFLECVQDMDHENMFWYRQDPGLGLRLIYFSYDVKMKEKGDIPEGYSVSREKKERFSLILESASTNQTSMYLCASSPGGGRNTEAFFGQGTRLTVV.

The table lists this clonotype with a few counts. The chain recombines TRBV7-6 with TRBJ2-7; D assignment may be TRBD1 or TRBD2 (5 bases each). The CDR3 runs to 15 residues. Trimming pared 3 bases from V and 0 bases from J, leaving 12 bases between. Germline CDR1 is SGHVS and CDR2 is FNYEAQ. The CDR3 reads CASSLGTAPSYEQYF. As DNA, the CDR3 is TGTGCCAGCAGCTTGGGGACGGCCCCCTCCTACGAGCAGTACTTC.

There are many counts of this clonotype. The rearrangement joins TRBV2 to TRBJ2-1; D is undetermined. CDR3 length equals 10 residues. The germline gives CDR1 SNHLY, CDR2 FYNNEI. V shed 7 bases and J shed 7 bases, with 5 bases lying between them. The CDR3 nucleotides are TGTGCCAGCATGGAAAATGAGCAGTTCTTC. Its translation is CASMENEQFF.

In regard to this clonotype: This may arise from a read error, as a much more abundant clone is one base away. This chain uses TRBV2 with TRBJ2-5, with D tentatively TRBD2 (6 bases). V was trimmed by 8 bases and J by 0 bases, leaving 13 bases between them. Germline loops: CDR1 SNHLY, CDR2 FYNNEI. The CDR3 extends over 14 amino acids. The CDR3, as DNA: TGTGCCAGCGGTCGACGGGAGAACCAAGAGACCCAGTACTTC. Translation: CASGRRENQETQYF.

The table lists this clonotype with a few counts. This rearrangement joins TRBV20-1 to TRBJ2-1; D perhaps matches TRBD2 (5 bases). Trimming removed 3 bases at V and 0 bases at J, with 15 bases between. Germline-derived CDR1 and CDR2 are DFQATT and SNEGSKA (reference sequence). CDR3 length equals 16 residues. The CDR3 DNA is TGCAGTGCTAGCTCGAGGGCCTCGAGCTCCTACAATGAGCAGTTCTTC. Translating it yields CSASSRASSSYNEQFF.

Here the CDR3 DNA reads TGTGCCAGCAGTTCTGGGCAGGGGTCATATTGGGGGCAGTACTTC. It encodes CASSSGQGSYWGQYF. The rearrangement links TRBV27 to TRBJ2-7; D is possibly TRBD1 (6 bases). V was cut by 4 bases and J by 9 bases, with 22 bases left in between. This CDR3 is built from 15 residues. Germline V gene data show CDR1 as MNHEY and CDR2 as SMNVEV (reference sequence).

The rearrangement uses TRBV27 and TRBJ1-6; D remains unclear. Germline-derived CDR1 and CDR2 are MNHEY and SMNVEV (reference sequence). The V end was cut by 2 bases, the J end by 3 bases, with 8 bases between. This CDR3 is built from 15 residues. CDR3: CASSLSGLYNSPLHF. The CDR3 nucleotides read TGTGCCAGCAGTTTAAGTGGGCTCTATAATTCACCCCTCCACTTT.

For the CDR3, the DNA is TGTGCCAGCAGCCAAGAGGGCTGGCAAGAGACCCAGTACTTC. Its protein is CASSQEGWQETQYF. This chain uses TRBV11-2 with TRBJ2-5; D may be TRBD2 (5 bases). Germline-derived CDR1 and CDR2 are SGHAT and FQNNGV. The CDR3 is 14 residues long. V dropped 5 bases and J dropped 2 bases, with 12 bases sitting between them.

The gene calls are TRBV20-1 and TRBJ2-1; D is possibly TRBD2 (5 bases). V dropped 7 bases and J dropped 8 bases, with 15 bases sitting between them. Germline V gives CDR1 DFQATT, CDR2 SNEGSKA (reference sequence). CDR3 size: 12 residues. As DNA, the CDR3 is TGCAGTGTTGAAGAGCGGCGGGATGAGCAGTTCTTC. It translates to CSVEERRDEQFF.

The V call is TRBV5-6, the J call TRBJ2-7; 15 positions match TRBD2. Losses at the gene ends were 3 bases for V and 3 bases for J; bases not matched to a gene: 7. Germline V lookup: CDR1 SGHDT, CDR2 YYEEEE. The length of the CDR3 is 17 residues. The CDR3 DNA reads as TGTGCCAGCAGCTCCAGGACTAGCGGGAGGGCCTTCTACGAGCAGTACTTC. It translates to CASSSRTSGRAFYEQYF.

This clonotype was seen ten or more times. This rearrangement joins TRBV7-2 to TRBJ2-6, with 7 positions matching TRBD1. The CDR3 covers 15 residues. J gave up 4 bases and V 2 bases, and 2 bases lay outside the gene matches. Germline lookup yields CDR1 SGHTA and CDR2 FQGNSA. The CDR3, as DNA: TGTGCCAGCAGCTTATGGGACAGCGGGGCCAACGTCCTGACTTTC. Translated: CASSLWDSGANVLTF.

Note on this clonotype: This may come from a read error, since a much larger clone is one base off. The rearrangement uses TRBV28 and TRBJ1-6; 7 bases fit TRBD1. V shed 5 bases, J shed 11 bases, and the junction held 12 bases outside the gene matches. This CDR3 region has 15 residues. Germline CDR1 and CDR2: MDHEN and SYDVKM. The CDR3 reads CASSTPDRDNPPLHF. For the CDR3, the DNA is TGTGCCAGCAGTACCCCTGACAGGGACAATCCACCCCTCCACTTT.

The table lists this clonotype with a few counts. The rearrangement links TRBV10-1 to TRBJ1-4; 10 bases agree with TRBD1. The CDR3 length is 15 residues. Germline CDR1 WNHNN, CDR2 SYGVQD (reference sequence). The ends lost 4 bases at V and 8 bases at J; junction bases unmatched: 7. CDR3 nucleotides: TGCGCCAGCAGTGCACGACAGGGGGCCGGGGAAAAACTGTTTTTT. It encodes CASSARQGAGEKLFF.